This T cell receptor beta chain was identified during a study of Ad26.COV2.S vaccination and SARS-CoV-2 variants. Study overall: Enrollment placed the donor in the COV1001 Ad26.COV2.S trial arm. The authors gave Ad26.COV2.S intramuscularly, either once or twice 56 days apart.

There are 15 residues in the CDR3. Germline V gene sequence: CDR1 MRHNA, CDR2 SNTAGT. The trim removed 6 bases at V and 2 bases at J, leaving 3 bases unmatched. Clones were sequenced by immunoSEQ multiplex PCR, and TCRdb holds only the in-frame ones, with some missing. Among 350,000 to 500,000 clones listed, about 91% were seen once. The treatment was: roughly 18 received Ad26.COV2.S at low or high dose, single or two shots; 5 received placebo; per-sample allocation not given. The investigators took samples on day 63 after the first vaccine or placebo injection. The source of this sequence is a person aged 18-60 years who received the Ad26.COV2.S COVID-19 vaccine or a placebo. The gene calls are TRBV6-4 and TRBJ2-6; 8 positions agree with TRBD1. The sequences come from peripheral blood, collected in a trial of Ad26.COV2.S vaccine versus placebo. For the CDR3, the DNA is TGTGCCAGCAGCCAACAGGGGGCTGGGGCCAACGTCCTGACTTTC. It yields the protein CASSQQGAGANVLTF.